Below are 32 T cell receptor beta chains sequenced from a single sample in a study of beta chain features in type 1 diabetes. Sequenced material consisted of expressed TCRB transcripts (all of the isolated RNA was reverse transcribed). Repertoires were generated with immunoSEQ multiplex PCR, while TCRdb's copy carries only in-frame clones and drops some. The sample yields 200,000 to 300,000 clones, 14% seen once. Sequencing was carried out using naive CD4+ T cells from blood. The receptors stem from a woman aged 35 to 49 in good health.

The chain carries TRBV5-6 and TRBJ2-3, with 7 bases lining up with TRBD1. The V gene end was trimmed by 3 bases and the J gene end by 4 bases; junction bases not matched to a gene: 14. Germline V gene sequence: CDR1 SGHDT, CDR2 YYEEEE. The CDR3 is made up of 17 amino acids. In DNA, the CDR3 is TGTGCCAGCAGCTCACCCTTAACAGGGGTTTTGGCAGATACGCAGTATTTT. It is translated as CASSSPLTGVLADTQYF.

The table lists this clone with a few counts. The chain has TRBV28 and TRBJ2-1, with TRBD2 as a possible D gene (5 bases). V was trimmed by 6 bases and J by 15 bases, leaving 15 bases between them. The CDR3 sequence is 11 residues long. Looked up from germline, CDR1 is MDHEN and CDR2 is SYDVKM. The CDR3 DNA sequence: TGTGCCAGCAGCTCTGACCGCGGAGGGTTCTTC. Translation: CASSSDRGGFF.

This clone was counted only a few times. The rearrangement links TRBV4-1 to TRBJ2-2; TRBD2 aligns across 14 bases. The germline gives CDR1 MGHRA, CDR2 YSYEKL. V dropped 7 bases and J dropped 1; count of bases not matched to a gene: 5. This CDR3 contains 17 residues. The CDR3 spells CASMGLAGDLNTGELFF. The CDR3 DNA follows: TGCGCCAGCATGGGACTAGCGGGGGACCTGAACACCGGGGAGCTGTTTTTT.

This clone was seen only once. The chain joins TRBV10-2 to TRBJ2-1; a possible D gene is TRBD1 (6 bases). Germline assignment: CDR1 WSHSY and CDR2 SAAADI. CDR3 length: 15 residues. The germline V and J ends were trimmed by 3 bases and 6 bases, with 15 bases remaining between them. CDR3 nucleotide sequence: TGCGCCAGCAGTGAATGGGTAACAGGGTTCAATGAGCAGTTCTTC. As protein: CASSEWVTGFNEQFF.

The chain has TRBV5-1 and TRBJ2-3; D may be TRBD2 (5 bases). The CDR3 spans 13 residues. Trimming pared 5 bases from V and 2 bases from J, leaving 9 bases between. CDR1 is SGHRS, CDR2 YFSETQ, per germline. The CDR3 loop is CASSSGFTDTQYF. DNA for the CDR3: TGCGCCAGCAGTTCGGGGTTCACAGATACGCAGTATTTT.

This clone was counted a few times. This sequence joins TRBV7-9 and TRBJ2-2; TRBD1 agrees at 10 bases. Trimming at V came to 8 bases and at J to 6 bases, leaving 9 bases not matched to a gene. The CDR3 is 15 amino acids. The germline V gene has CDR1 SEHNR and CDR2 FQNEAQ (reference sequence). This CDR3 is CASVGWTGGSGELFF. As DNA, the CDR3 is TGTGCCAGCGTAGGCTGGACAGGGGGTTCCGGGGAGCTGTTTTTT.

This clone has more than one count but fewer than ten. The J gene is TRBJ2-7, the V gene TRBV7-9; perhaps TRBD2 as D (5 bases). CDR3 length: 14 residues. Per the germline V gene, CDR1 is SEHNR and CDR2 is FQNEAQ (reference sequence). Trimming left V 5 bases short and J 2 bases short, with 13 bases between. The CDR3 reads CASSRAVSAYEQYF. The CDR3, as DNA: TGTGCCAGCAGCCGAGCGGTGTCAGCCTACGAGCAGTACTTC.

The chain uses TRBV9 and TRBJ1-1, with D possibly being TRBD1 (6 bases). V was pared by 0 bases and J by 10 bases, with 13 bases between. The CDR3 extends over 13 amino acids. The germline V gene encodes CDR1 SGDLS and CDR2 YYNGEE. The CDR3 loop is CASSVGEQGSAFF. The CDR3 DNA reads as TGTGCCAGCAGCGTAGGAGAACAGGGTTCAGCTTTCTTT.

The chain employs TRBV6-5 and TRBJ2-3; TRBD2 aligns across 12 bases. Germline values: CDR1 MNHEY, CDR2 SVGAGI. J gave up 6 bases and V 4 bases, and 8 bases lay outside the gene matches. This CDR3 is 16 amino acids long. The CDR3 nucleotides read TGTGCCAGCAGTTCGAAGACTAGCGGGGGTTTGGATACGCAGTATTTT. Encoded protein: CASSSKTSGGLDTQYF.

The V gene is TRBV18, the J gene TRBJ1-4; D unclear. The V gene lost 0 bases and the J gene lost 7 bases, with 6 bases spanning the gap. Germline V gene sequence: CDR1 KGHSH, CDR2 LQKENI. The CDR3 length is 13 residues. The CDR3 loop reads CASSPPTGEKLFF. In nucleotides, the CDR3 is TGTGCCAGCTCACCACCAACCGGTGAAAAACTGTTTTTT.

This clone was seen a handful of times. This rearrangement joins TRBV10-3 to TRBJ1-2, with 7 bases identical to TRBD1. The CDR3 loop spans 14 amino acids. CDR1 is ENHRY and CDR2 is SYGVKD in the germline V gene. Unmatched junction bases numbered 12, after V lost 6 bases and J lost 8 bases. The CDR3 loop is CAISETGLSEGYTF. The CDR3 nucleotides are TGTGCCATCAGCGAGACAGGGCTTTCGGAGGGCTACACCTTC.

This clone was found a few times. At the DNA level, this CDR3 is encoded by other sequences in the same sample as well. This sequence joins TRBV18 and TRBJ1-5; D remains ambiguous. The CDR3 sequence is 13 residues long. Trimming pared 3 bases from V and 6 bases from J, leaving 9 bases between. Germline CDR1 is KGHSH and CDR2 is LQKENI. The CDR3 reads CASSPEGSQPQHF. As DNA, the CDR3 is TGTGCCAGCTCACCCGAGGGTAGTCAGCCCCAGCATTTT.

This clone was recorded a few times. V and J are TRBV29-1 and TRBJ2-3, with 9 positions matching TRBD2. V was clipped by 6 bases and J by 5 bases; unmatched bases: 6. This CDR3 spans 13 amino acids. Germline V gene data show CDR1 as SQVTM and CDR2 as ANQGSEA. The CDR3 sequence: CSVGTSIGDTQYF. DNA for the CDR3: TGCAGCGTCGGGACTAGCATTGGAGATACGCAGTATTTT.

V is TRBV5-1 and J is TRBJ2-5, with 13 bases aligning to TRBD2. The V and J ends lost 2 bases and 9 bases, in that order; junction bases with no gene match: 4. Germline CDR1 reads SGHRS; CDR2 reads YFSETQ. This CDR3 is 14 amino acids long. As DNA, the CDR3 is TGCGCCAGCAGCTTCGGGACTAGCGGGGATTCCCAGTACTTC. Amino acid sequence: CASSFGTSGDSQYF.

This clone was counted a few times. The V gene is TRBV27, the J gene TRBJ1-2; TRBD1 might be the D (5 bases). The CDR3 has 13 residues. V shed 5 bases and J shed 5 bases, with 12 bases lying between them. From germline, CDR1 is MNHEY and CDR2 SMNVEV (reference sequence). The CDR3 region has the DNA TGTGCCAGCAGTCCCAGGGAAATTTATGGCTACACCTTC. Encoded protein: CASSPREIYGYTF.

This clone was counted ten times or more. The rearrangement uses TRBV14 and TRBJ2-5, with no clear D. Germline lookup yields CDR1 SGHDN and CDR2 FVKESK. Trimming removed 3 bases from V and 5 bases from J, with 7 bases in between. The CDR3 is 12 amino acids. CDR3 sequence: CASSQVGETQYF. The CDR3 region has the DNA TGTGCCAGCAGCCAGGTCGGGGAGACCCAGTACTTC.

The V and J genes are TRBV14 and TRBJ2-2, with TRBD1 matching 7 bases. This CDR3 has 16 amino acids. Germline CDR1 is SGHDN and CDR2 is FVKESK. The trim removed 3 bases at V and 4 bases at J, leaving 8 bases unmatched. DNA of the CDR3: TGTGCCAGCAGCCACCCTACAGGGGCGGGCACCGGGGAGCTGTTTTTT. Residues: CASSHPTGAGTGELFF.

This chain joins TRBV5-4 and TRBJ2-3, with D possibly being TRBD1 (6 bases). V was clipped by 10 bases and J by 0 bases, with 12 bases between them. Germline CDR1 is SGHNT and CDR2 is YYREEE (reference sequence). This CDR3 region has 13 residues. The CDR3 bases are TGTGCCTTTAAGGGACACAGCACAGATACGCAGTATTTT. This sequence encodes CAFKGHSTDTQYF.

This clone was counted between two and nine times. The V call is TRBV19, the J call TRBJ2-5; D is undetermined. Per germline, CDR1 LNHDA and CDR2 SQIVND (reference sequence). Trimming left V 1 base short and J 2 bases short, with 5 bases between. This CDR3 has 13 amino acids. The CDR3 nucleotides read TGTGCCAGTAGTATAGCGGTTCAAGAGACCCAGTACTTC. Its translation: CASSIAVQETQYF. Supplemented by reference TRBV19 and TRBJ2-5, the full variable domain reads DGGITQSPKYLFRKEGQNVTLSCEQNLNHDAMYWYRQDPGQGLRLIYYSQIVNDFQKGDIAEGYSVSREKKESFPLTVTSAQKNPTAFYLCASSIAVQETQYFGPGTRLLVL.

The chain is built from TRBV6-5 and TRBJ2-3, with a weak D call TRBD1 (7 bases). CDR3 length: 15 residues. V was cut by 7 bases and J by 1 base, with 15 bases left in between. Germline V gives CDR1 MNHEY, CDR2 SVGAGI. The CDR3 DNA sequence: TGTGCCAGCACCGAGGGGGCTAGCGGCACAGATACGCAGTATTTT. Translated, it gives CASTEGASGTDTQYF.

The sample holds a few counts of this clone. V usage is TRBV18 and J usage is TRBJ1-1; 9 nucleotides align to TRBD1. J was trimmed by 1 base and V by 3 bases; bases with no gene match: 3. The CDR3 sequence is 15 residues long. The V gene's germline CDR1 is KGHSH and CDR2 LQKENI. CDR3 coding DNA: TGTGCCAGCTCACCTGGGACAGGGTGGAACACTGAAGCTTTCTTT. Its protein product is CASSPGTGWNTEAFF. Looking up the rest from reference TRBV18 and TRBJ1-1 gives the full variable domain: NAGVMQNPRHLVRRRGQEARLRCSPMKGHSHVYWYRQLPEEGLKFMVYLQKENIIDESGMPKERFSAEFPKEGPSILRIQQVVRGDSAAYFCASSPGTGWNTEAFFGQGTRLTVV.

This clone was detected a few times. CDR3 residues: CASSLSGTSGNEQFF. For the CDR3, the DNA is TGCGCCAGCAGCTTGTCCGGGACTAGCGGCAATGAGCAGTTCTTC. This chain uses TRBV5-1 with TRBJ2-1; 11 nucleotides agree with TRBD2. J lost 6 bases, V lost 1 base, and 3 bases had no gene match. Germline V gives CDR1 SGHRS, CDR2 YFSETQ. This CDR3 has 15 residues.

The chain couples TRBV6-5 to TRBJ2-1; perhaps TRBD1 as D (5 bases). Germline V lookup: CDR1 MNHEY, CDR2 SVGAGI. This CDR3 region has 14 residues. Trimming shortened V by 2 bases and J by 4 bases, and 9 bases separated the two germline ends. In DNA, the CDR3 is TGTGCCAGCAGTTACAGCAGGGTGTACAATGAGCAGTTCTTC. Residues: CASSYSRVYNEQFF.

The gene calls are TRBV7-2 and TRBJ1-1; D is perhaps TRBD1 (6 bases). This CDR3 contains 15 residues. V was clipped by 6 bases and J by 4 bases, with 18 bases between them. Germline V lookup: CDR1 SGHTA, CDR2 FQGNSA. Here the CDR3 reads CASSFPGLGGTEAFF. The CDR3 nucleotides are TGTGCCAGCAGTTTTCCGGGTCTAGGGGGCACTGAAGCTTTCTTT.

This clone appeared a few times. The chain carries TRBV7-2 and TRBJ2-4; TRBD1 aligns across 8 bases. The CDR3 is made up of 17 amino acids. Germline V gives CDR1 SGHTA, CDR2 FQGNSA. J gave up 2 bases and V 3 bases, and 9 bases lay outside the gene matches. The CDR3 DNA reads as TGTGCCAGCAGCTTCTTCGGGACAGGTCGGCCCAAAAACATTCAGTACTTC. Protein product: CASSFFGTGRPKNIQYF.

The J gene is TRBJ1-5, the V gene TRBV6-6, with D unresolved. V was trimmed by 5 bases and J by 3 bases, leaving 14 bases between them. Germline V CDR1 and CDR2: MNHNY, SVGAGI (reference sequence). The CDR3 loop spans 15 amino acids. The chain's CDR3 is CASSPRLGYNQPQHF. CDR3 coding DNA: TGTGCCAGCAGTCCTCGACTAGGGTACAATCAGCCCCAGCATTTT.

This chain connects TRBV7-6 to TRBJ2-6; D gene uncertain. V was pared by 1 base and J by 4 bases, with 11 bases between. This CDR3 has 16 amino acids. From germline, CDR1 is SGHVS and CDR2 FNYEAQ. The CDR3 DNA is TGTGCCAGCAGCTTAGTATCTGGAGCCGGGGCCAACGTCCTGACTTTC. This codes for CASSLVSGAGANVLTF.

This clone has a handful of counts. The chain carries TRBV5-1 and TRBJ2-3, with 8 bases fitting TRBD1. The CDR3 runs to 17 residues. The ends lost 0 bases at V and 4 bases at J; junction bases unmatched: 10. Germline V gene sequence: CDR1 SGHRS, CDR2 YFSETQ. The CDR3 coding sequence is TGCGCCAGCAGCTTGGGGACAGGGTCTTTCGGCGCAGATACGCAGTATTTT. It encodes CASSLGTGSFGADTQYF.

This chain links TRBV5-1 with TRBJ1-2, with D possibly matching TRBD1 (5 bases). In germline, CDR1 is SGHRS, CDR2 YFSETQ. The V gene lost 4 bases and the J gene lost 6 bases, with 28 bases spanning the gap. The length of the CDR3 is 18 residues. The CDR3 spells CASSQQTRSTGVWDGYTF. In DNA form, the CDR3 reads TGCGCCAGCAGCCAACAAACAAGATCCACGGGGGTCTGGGATGGCTACACCTTC.

This clone was seen once. V usage is TRBV6-1 and J usage is TRBJ2-3, with 13 bases that match TRBD2. The CDR3 loop spans 16 amino acids. Germline V CDR1 and CDR2: MNHNS, SASEGT. V was clipped by 4 bases and J by 2 bases; unmatched bases: 3. The CDR3 DNA is TGTGCCAGCAGTGTAACTAGCGGGGGGGACACAGATACGCAGTATTTT. Translating it yields CASSVTSGGDTDTQYF.

This clone was counted only a few times. This chain links TRBV28 with TRBJ1-1, with D possibly TRBD1 on 6 matching bases. This CDR3 is 16 amino acids long. CDR1 is MDHEN and CDR2 is SYDVKM in the germline V gene. Trimming removed 5 bases from V and 1 base from J, with 17 bases in between. CDR3: CASSVRGPIPNTEAFF. Here the CDR3 DNA reads TGTGCCAGCAGTGTCAGGGGACCCATTCCGAACACTGAAGCTTTCTTT.

This clone was counted a few times. This chain uses TRBV5-1 with TRBJ2-5, with 8 bases lining up with TRBD2. This CDR3 spans 15 amino acids. J gave up 4 bases and V 4 bases, and 9 bases lay outside the gene matches. From germline, CDR1 is SGHRS and CDR2 YFSETQ. CDR3 region: CASSPGTSGGETQYF. DNA for the CDR3: TGCGCCAGCAGCCCGGGGACTAGTGGAGGAGAGACCCAGTACTTC. The whole variable domain, filled in from reference TRBV5-1 and TRBJ2-5, reads KAGVTQTPRYLIKTRGQQVTLSCSPISGHRSVSWYQQTPGQGLQFLFEYFSETQRNKGNFPGRFSGRQFSNSRSEMNVSTLELGDSALYLCASSPGTSGGETQYFGPGTRLLVL.